The clone carrying this T cell receptor beta chain was detected ten times or more. This sample stems from a study of blood T cell repertoires in COVID-19. Study summary: Material from acute and convalescent COVID-19 was sourced from the United States, Italy and Spain. PBMCs, B-cell-depleted T cells, or T cells were the source of the cDNA or gDNA that made up the material.

Original processing notes: It was from reference gene primer amplification that nucleated cell counts were estimated. Libraries were prepared by immunoSEQ multiplex PCR; TCRdb keeps only in-frame clonotypes and omits some of them. V and J calls and clone size are copied from that table; D and trimming were computed from the DNA. The profile shows 75,000 to 80,000 clones, 88% of them singletons. This CDR3 spans 15 amino acids. Per germline, CDR1 SNHLY and CDR2 FYNNEI. V trimming: 6 bases; J trimming: 4 bases; junction bases outside the gene matches: 7. The V call is TRBV2, the J call TRBJ1-5; 9 bases align to TRBD1. Material for sequencing was peripheral blood. The origin of this receptor is a human donor in a cohort sampled during active COVID-19. This CDR3 reads CASSDRGKVNQPQHF. CDR3 nucleotides: TGTGCCAGCAGCGACAGGGGGAAAGTAAATCAGCCCCAGCATTTT.